A single sample is the source of the 22 T cell receptor beta chains below, sequenced in a study of CD8+ T cells in alopecia areata. Extracted RNA was reverse transcribed, and the resulting cDNA served as sequencing template. The data were produced by immunoSEQ multiplex PCR, yet TCRdb's version contains in-frame clones alone and is incomplete. The profile covers about 200,000 clones, with about 58% appearing a single time and 1.6% taken by the ten largest. Stated treatment: oral pan-JAK inhibitor, 5-10 mg twice daily. The specimen was CD4+ T cells sorted from blood, collected at week 4, from a patient treated with tofacitinib. The source is a human donor with alopecia areata.

CDR3 nucleotide sequence: TGCGCCAGCAGCCCGGAGACAGGGGCGCAGGTCTATGGCTACACCTTC. It codes for CASSPETGAQVYGYTF. The chain carries TRBV5-1 and TRBJ1-2; TRBD1 matches at 8 bases. The CDR3 sequence is 16 residues long. Trimming removed 4 bases from V and 4 bases from J; junction bases left unmatched: 12. The germline CDR1 and CDR2 sequences are SGHRS and YFSETQ.

This clone has just a few counts. The J gene is TRBJ1-1, the V gene TRBV30; 9 nucleotides align to TRBD1. Trimming took 2 bases from V and 4 from J; bases not matched to a gene: 5. Germline CDR1 and CDR2: GTSNPN and SVGIG (reference sequence). The CDR3 is 14 amino acids. CDR3 bases: TGTGCCTGGAGTCGTACAGGGGGCGGCACTGAAGCTTTCTTT. It yields the protein CAWSRTGGGTEAFF.

The genes are TRBV11-2 and TRBJ2-5, with D uncertain. Per the germline V gene, CDR1 is SGHAT and CDR2 is FQNNGV. The CDR3 contains 16 residues. Trimming left V 5 bases short and J 4 bases short, with 20 bases between. In DNA form, the CDR3 reads TGTGCCAGCAGCGCATTCCCCCACGACGAGCGAGAGACCCAGTACTTC. Translating it yields CASSAFPHDERETQYF.

The rearrangement links TRBV5-1 to TRBJ2-3; D unresolved. This CDR3 has 15 residues. Germline loops: CDR1 SGHRS, CDR2 YFSETQ. Between the trimmed V and J ends, which lost 4 bases and 2 bases, there was a span of 14 bases. The CDR3 DNA is TGCGCCAGCAGCCCCTGGCAGACCAACACAGATACGCAGTATTTT. As protein: CASSPWQTNTDTQYF.

To note about this clone: Other DNA sequences within the sample encode an identical CDR3. This rearrangement joins TRBV29-1 to TRBJ2-7, with 9 nucleotides matching TRBD1. With V trimmed by 4 bases and J by 6 bases, 7 bases remained unmatched. The germline gives CDR1 SQVTM, CDR2 ANQGSEA. This CDR3 spans 13 amino acids. CDR3 sequence reads: CSVAKQGAGEQYF. CDR3 DNA: TGCAGCGTTGCGAAACAGGGGGCGGGCGAGCAGTACTTC.

This clone was seen only once. V usage is TRBV20-1 and J usage is TRBJ2-4; possible D gene TRBD1, 5 bases. The V end lost 2 bases, the J end lost 8 bases, and 7 bases lay between the germline ends. The V gene's germline CDR1 is DFQATT and CDR2 SNEGSKA (reference sequence). This CDR3 is 11 amino acids long. The CDR3: CSARLGDIQYF. The DNA for the CDR3 is TGCAGTGCTAGATTAGGGGACATTCAGTACTTC.

The chain is built from TRBV15 and TRBJ2-1, with 8 bases fitting TRBD1. The CDR3 length is 15 residues. Trimming at V came to 5 bases and at J to 7 bases, leaving 10 bases not matched to a gene. In germline, CDR1 is LNHNV, CDR2 YYDKDF (reference sequence). CDR3 loop: CATSPDRAKSNEQFF. CDR3 coding DNA: TGTGCCACCAGCCCGGACAGGGCAAAAAGTAATGAGCAGTTCTTC.

This CDR3 is CASSLEGFYEAFF. CDR3 DNA: TGTGCCAGCAGCTTAGAAGGTTTCTATGAAGCTTTCTTT. The chain uses TRBV7-9 and TRBJ1-1; D call uncertain. V lost 1 base, J lost 7 bases, and 10 bases lay in between. Per the germline V gene, CDR1 is SEHNR and CDR2 is FQNEAQ (reference sequence). This CDR3 comprises 13 residues. The variable domain in full, with the rest retrieved from reference TRBV7-9 and TRBJ1-1, is DTGVSQNPRHKITKRGQNVTFRCDPISEHNRLYWYRQTLGQGPEFLTYFQNEAQLEKSRLLSDRFSAERPKGSFSTLEIQRTEQGDSAMYLCASSLEGFYEAFFGQGTRLTVV.

The chain carries TRBV6-6 and TRBJ2-7; no firm D call. The CDR3 length is 14 residues. V gave up 6 bases and J gave up 0 bases, with 12 bases separating them. CDR1 MNHNY and CDR2 SVGAGI come from the germline V gene (reference sequence). The CDR3 DNA sequence: TGTGCCAGCAGAAGCCGGGTCAACTCCTACGAGCAGTACTTC. It translates to CASRSRVNSYEQYF.

This clone was counted a single time. The chain couples TRBV30 to TRBJ1-2, with TRBD1 matching over 9 bases. The CDR3 sequence is 12 residues long. Germline V gives CDR1 GTSNPN, CDR2 SVGIG (reference sequence). Trimming removed 5 bases from V and 11 bases from J; junction bases left unmatched: 9. The CDR3: CAWFRDRDVYTF. The CDR3 bases are TGTGCCTGGTTCCGGGACAGGGACGTTTACACCTTC.

This clone was counted a single time. The rearrangement links TRBV6-1 to TRBJ2-7, with D tentatively TRBD1 or TRBD2 (6 bases each). The CDR3 is made up of 16 amino acids. Trimming pared 0 bases from V and 4 bases from J, leaving 16 bases between. Germline V gene data show CDR1 as MNHNS and CDR2 as SASEGT. The CDR3 DNA reads as TGTGCCAGCAGTGAAGCCGCATGGAGGGGGTCTTACGAGCAGTACTTC. Protein sequence: CASSEAAWRGSYEQYF.

This chain joins TRBV7-2 and TRBJ2-7; weak D call: TRBD1 (5 bases). The CDR3 is 13 residues long. The ends were cut back, 4 bases at V and 2 bases at J, with 9 bases in the middle. The germline V gene encodes CDR1 SGHTA and CDR2 FQGNSA. CDR3 amino acids: CASSSTAAYEQYF. Here the CDR3 DNA reads TGTGCCAGCAGCTCGACAGCCGCCTACGAGCAGTACTTC. The full variable domain, rest sourced from reference TRBV7-2 and TRBJ2-7, is GAGVSQSPSNKVTEKGKDVELRCDPISGHTALYWYRQSLGQGLEFLIYFQGNSAPDKSGLPSDRFSAERTGGSVSTLTIQRTQQEDSAVYLCASSSTAAYEQYFGPGTRLTVT.

The chain is built from TRBV5-6 and TRBJ2-5, with unresolved D. CDR3 size: 11 residues. From germline, CDR1 is SGHDT and CDR2 YYEEEE. V was trimmed by 3 bases and J by 1 base, leaving 1 base between them. DNA for the CDR3: TGTGCCAGCAGCTCCCAAGAGACCCAGTACTTC. Translation gives CASSSQETQYF.

This clone has a count of ten or more. The chain couples TRBV15 to TRBJ2-1, with TRBD1 as a possible D gene (5 bases). Germline V gene data show CDR1 as LNHNV and CDR2 as YYDKDF (reference sequence). The V end was cut by 0 bases, the J end by 1 base, with 10 bases between. The CDR3 is 16 residues long. CDR3 nucleotide sequence: TGTGCCACCAGCAGAGATGCGGCAGGGTCCTACAATGAGCAGTTCTTC. It is translated as CATSRDAAGSYNEQFF.

The chain has TRBV25-1 and TRBJ1-1; the D is unclear. V gave up 9 bases and J gave up 4 bases, with 9 bases separating them. Germline V CDR1 and CDR2: MGHDK, SYGVNS. The CDR3 covers 11 residues. The DNA of the CDR3 is TGTGCCAGTAGGAGGGCCACTGAAGCTTTCTTT. Translating gives CASRRATEAFF.

This chain links TRBV30 with TRBJ2-7, with 12 nucleotides matching TRBD1. CDR3 size: 13 residues. Germline V lookup: CDR1 GTSNPN, CDR2 SVGIG (reference sequence). V gave up 4 bases and J gave up 7 bases; unmatched junction bases: 5. This CDR3 reads CAWMGQGAREQYF. DNA for the CDR3: TGTGCCTGGATGGGACAGGGGGCGAGGGAGCAGTACTTC.

V usage is TRBV30 and J usage is TRBJ1-6, with 8 bases identical to TRBD1. J was trimmed by 11 bases and V by 3 bases; bases with no gene match: 9. In germline, CDR1 is GTSNPN, CDR2 SVGIG (reference sequence). The length of the CDR3 is 14 residues. CDR3 loop: CAWRGDRGMTPLHF. The CDR3 region has the DNA TGTGCCTGGAGGGGAGACAGGGGAATGACACCCCTCCACTTT. Together with reference TRBV30 and TRBJ1-6, the CDR3 gives the full variable domain: SQTIHQWPATLVQPVGSPLSLECTVEGTSNPNLYWYRQAAGRGLQLLFYSVGIGQISSEVPQNLSASRPQDRQFILSSKKLLLSDSGFYLCAWRGDRGMTPLHFGNGTRLTVT.

V and J are TRBV15 and TRBJ2-6, with D perhaps matching TRBD1 (5 bases). Trimming removed 9 bases at V and 3 bases at J, with 12 bases between. This CDR3 has 14 amino acids. Germline lookup yields CDR1 LNHNV and CDR2 YYDKDF (reference sequence). The CDR3 coding sequence is TGTGCCACTAGCCAGGGTGGTGGGGCCAACGTCCTGACTTTC. This codes for CATSQGGGANVLTF.

The chain has TRBV12-5 and TRBJ1-6, with D unclear. The CDR3 spans 12 residues. The germline CDR1 and CDR2 sequences are LGHNT and FRNRAP. The V end was cut by 3 bases, the J end by 7 bases, with 4 bases between. The CDR3 protein is CASGFPNSPLHF. The CDR3 bases are TGTGCTAGTGGTTTCCCGAATTCACCCCTCCACTTT.

Notes on this clone: The sample holds other DNA sequences that translate to the same CDR3. This rearrangement joins TRBV5-6 to TRBJ2-2, with D hard to call. This CDR3 contains 12 residues. Trimming took 1 base from V and 4 from J, leaving 2 bases between them. In germline, CDR1 is SGHDT, CDR2 YYEEEE. The CDR3 sequence: CASSLSTGELFF. The CDR3 nucleotides are TGTGCCAGCAGCTTGTCCACCGGGGAGCTGTTTTTT.

This clone was seen a few times. The chain uses TRBV30 and TRBJ2-7; D remains ambiguous. This CDR3 is 13 amino acids long. The germline gives CDR1 GTSNPN, CDR2 SVGIG (reference sequence). V was shortened by 2 bases and J by 6 bases, with 14 bases between the two germline ends. The CDR3 sequence is CAWSPLGLGEQYF. For the CDR3, the DNA is TGTGCCTGGAGTCCATTGGGCTTGGGCGAGCAGTACTTC.

This clone was recorded once. The chain carries TRBV29-1 and TRBJ1-4; the D is unclear. Per the germline V gene, CDR1 is SQVTM and CDR2 is ANQGSEA. Trimming took 4 bases from V and 0 from J, leaving 6 bases between them. The CDR3 covers 13 residues. In DNA, the CDR3 is TGCAGCGTTGCCGGGGCAACTAATGAAAAACTGTTTTTT. Its translation: CSVAGATNEKLFF.